Listed below are T cell receptor beta chains from one sample, sequenced in a study of blood T cells in healthy people across ages. TCRdb re-analysed the 5' RACE reads in MiXCR, keeping a single row per CDR3 protein. Counted here are more than 800,000 distinct CDR3 sequences, around 28% occurring once; the ten biggest clones make up around 15%. Input material: blood. The receptors derive from a woman older than 75 in good health. Both conserved end residues are part of each CDR3. A D gene is named only where the DNA matches it firmly. Some rows mark clone size as missing; the rest say once, few, many or name a class of expanded clone.

d_call: TRBD1
v_call: TRBV20-1
j_call: TRBJ2-7
clone_size: few
cdr3_nt: TGCAGTGCTTCACAGGGGAAGTACGAGCAGTACTTC
cdr3_aa: CSASQGKYEQYF

d_call: NA
v_call: TRBV7-9
j_call: TRBJ2-7
clone_size: many
cdr3_nt: TGTGCCAGCAGCTTGGAACCAGGAACCTACGAGCAGTACTTC
cdr3_aa: CASSLEPGTYEQYF

d_call: NA
v_call: TRBV11-2
j_call: TRBJ1-4
clone_size: few
cdr3_nt: TGTGCCAGCAGCTCGTGGGACCTCAATGAAAAACTGTTTTTT
cdr3_aa: CASSSWDLNEKLFF

d_call: NA
v_call: TRBV30
j_call: TRBJ2-5
clone_size: NA
cdr3_nt: TGTGCCTGGAACAGGCTCCGCGTTAACAATGAGCAGTACTTC
cdr3_aa: CAWNRLRVNNEQYF

d_call: NA
v_call: TRBV20-1
j_call: TRBJ2-5
clone_size: many
cdr3_nt: TGCAGTGCGCCCGTCTCAACTGGGACCCAGTACTTC
cdr3_aa: CSAPVSTGTQYF

d_call: NA
v_call: TRBV6-1
j_call: TRBJ1-2
clone_size: NA
cdr3_nt: TGTGCCAGCAGTGAAGCCCTATCTATCGGGTATGGCTACACCTTC
cdr3_aa: CASSEALSIGYGYTF

d_call: TRBD1
v_call: TRBV20-1
j_call: TRBJ2-5
clone_size: NA
cdr3_nt: TGCAGTGCTAGAGATCCCTCGGGACAGAAAGAGACCCAGTACTTC
cdr3_aa: CSARDPSGQKETQYF

d_call: NA
v_call: TRBV20-1
j_call: TRBJ2-7
clone_size: NA
cdr3_nt: TGCAGTGCTAGAGATCATTGGGACGCATCCTACGAGCAGTACTTC
cdr3_aa: CSARDHWDASYEQYF

d_call: TRBD1
v_call: TRBV20-1
j_call: TRBJ2-6
clone_size: many
cdr3_nt: TGCAGTGCTCTCAGGGGGCCTGGGGCCAACGTCCTGACTTTC
cdr3_aa: CSALRGPGANVLTF

d_call: NA
v_call: TRBV20-1
j_call: TRBJ2-7
clone_size: many
cdr3_nt: TGCAGTGCTACCGGGACACGGGGTAGCGAGCAGTACTTC
cdr3_aa: CSATGTRGSEQYF

d_call: NA
v_call: TRBV29-1
j_call: TRBJ2-2
clone_size: NA
cdr3_nt: TGCAGCGTTGTATCCAGGGGTGCCAGGGAGCTGTTTTTT
cdr3_aa: CSVVSRGARELFF

d_call: NA
v_call: TRBV5-5
j_call: TRBJ2-3
clone_size: many
cdr3_nt: TGTGCCAGCAGCTTGCAGTTCTCCACAGATACGCAGTATTTT
cdr3_aa: CASSLQFSTDTQYF

d_call: TRBD2
v_call: TRBV30
j_call: TRBJ2-5
clone_size: few
cdr3_nt: TGTGCCTGGAGTGCCGCCGGGACTAGATCTATAAGGGAAGAGACCCAGTACTTC
cdr3_aa: CAWSAAGTRSIREETQYF

d_call: TRBD1
v_call: TRBV29-1
j_call: TRBJ2-6
clone_size: NA
cdr3_nt: TGCAGCGTTATTGGGACAGGGGGCTTTTCTGGGGCCAACGTCCTGACTTTC
cdr3_aa: CSVIGTGGFSGANVLTF

d_call: TRBD1
v_call: TRBV7-9
j_call: TRBJ1-6
clone_size: many
cdr3_nt: TGTGCCAGCAGCTTAGGATCAGGGGGCCTATCGAATTCACCCCTCCACTTT
cdr3_aa: CASSLGSGGLSNSPLHF

d_call: NA
v_call: TRBV9
j_call: TRBJ1-2
clone_size: many
cdr3_nt: TGTGCCAGCAGCGTAGCTCCGGGGGGCTATGGCTACACCTTC
cdr3_aa: CASSVAPGGYGYTF

d_call: TRBD1
v_call: TRBV2
j_call: TRBJ2-7
clone_size: NA
cdr3_nt: TGTGCCAGCACATCCGGGACAGGGGGTTGCGAGCAGTACTTC
cdr3_aa: CASTSGTGGCEQYF

d_call: NA
v_call: TRBV20-1
j_call: TRBJ2-5
clone_size: NA
cdr3_nt: TGCAGTGCCCCCGACCTCCTTGGAGAGACCCAGTACTTC
cdr3_aa: CSAPDLLGETQYF

d_call: TRBD1
v_call: TRBV5-6
j_call: TRBJ1-5
clone_size: few
cdr3_nt: TGTGCCAGCAGCTTGGAGGGGACAGGGGGAAGATACAATCAGCCCCAGCATTTT
cdr3_aa: CASSLEGTGGRYNQPQHF

d_call: TRBD2
v_call: TRBV20-1
j_call: TRBJ2-1
clone_size: many
cdr3_nt: TGCAGTGCTAGAGGACTAGCGGGGGCCTCATACAATGAGCAGTTCTTC
cdr3_aa: CSARGLAGASYNEQFF

d_call: TRBD2
v_call: TRBV20-1
j_call: TRBJ2-1
clone_size: many
cdr3_nt: TGCAGTGCCGCCCGGGGTAGCGGGGGGCCCCAGGAGCAGTTCTTC
cdr3_aa: CSAARGSGGPQEQFF

d_call: NA
v_call: TRBV7-3
j_call: TRBJ1-2
clone_size: NA
cdr3_nt: TGTGCCAGCAGTGGACTTTTCTTCTGCGGCTACACCTTC
cdr3_aa: CASSGLFFCGYTF

d_call: NA
v_call: TRBV7-6
j_call: TRBJ2-3
clone_size: NA
cdr3_nt: TGTGCCAGCAGCTTAAGAGCCCGCACAGATACGCAGTATTTT
cdr3_aa: CASSLRARTDTQYF

d_call: NA
v_call: TRBV15
j_call: TRBJ1-1
clone_size: many
cdr3_nt: TGTGCCACCAGCAGAGATTTGGTGAACACTGAAGCTTTCTTT
cdr3_aa: CATSRDLVNTEAFF

d_call: NA
v_call: TRBV27
j_call: TRBJ2-7
clone_size: NA
cdr3_nt: TGCGCCAGCAGTCCCCTAGTAGGGCTACCTACCTACGAGCAGTACTTC
cdr3_aa: CASSPLVGLPTYEQYF

d_call: TRBD1
v_call: TRBV18
j_call: TRBJ1-2
clone_size: NA
cdr3_nt: TGTGCCAGCTCACCGGGGGACAGGGGCAGTGGCTACACCTTC
cdr3_aa: CASSPGDRGSGYTF

d_call: TRBD1
v_call: TRBV7-3
j_call: TRBJ1-1
clone_size: NA
cdr3_nt: TGTGCCAGCAGCTTAGGGGGGACAGGGGAGGACACTGAAGCTTTCTTT
cdr3_aa: CASSLGGTGEDTEAFF

d_call: NA
v_call: TRBV7-9
j_call: TRBJ2-1
clone_size: few
cdr3_nt: TGTGCCAGCAGCTTACAAGAGACCCAGTTCTTC
cdr3_aa: CASSLQETQFF

d_call: TRBD2
v_call: TRBV4-1
j_call: TRBJ2-7
clone_size: NA
cdr3_nt: TGCGCCAGCAGCCAAGGGCCTAGCGGGATCATCTACAATGAGCAGTACTTC
cdr3_aa: CASSQGPSGIIYNEQYF

d_call: TRBD1
v_call: TRBV20-1
j_call: TRBJ1-5
clone_size: few
cdr3_nt: TGCAGTGCTAGAGATCCAGGGGGTAATAGCAATCAGCCCCAGCATTTT
cdr3_aa: CSARDPGGNSNQPQHF

d_call: NA
v_call: TRBV7-6
j_call: TRBJ2-7
clone_size: NA
cdr3_nt: TGTGCCAGCAGCCCAGAATCCAGCTCCATCAGCTCCTACGAGCAGTACTTC
cdr3_aa: CASSPESSSISSYEQYF

d_call: TRBD1
v_call: TRBV6-2/TRBV6-3
j_call: TRBJ1-2
clone_size: few
cdr3_nt: TGTGCCAGCAGTTACCCGGGACAGTTTGACTATGGCTACACCTTC
cdr3_aa: CASSYPGQFDYGYTF

d_call: NA
v_call: TRBV27
j_call: TRBJ2-3
clone_size: many
cdr3_nt: TGTGCCAGCAGTTTAGAGGTGGGCACAGATACGCAGTATTTT
cdr3_aa: CASSLEVGTDTQYF

d_call: NA
v_call: TRBV19
j_call: TRBJ2-6
clone_size: NA
cdr3_nt: TGTGCCAGTAGTATAGGTGCAGGCCACGTCTCTGGGGCCAACGTCCTGACTTTC
cdr3_aa: CASSIGAGHVSGANVLTF

d_call: TRBD1
v_call: TRBV27
j_call: TRBJ1-5
clone_size: many
cdr3_nt: TGTGCCAGCTCCGAGACTGGGACAGGGGGTTTTCAGCCCCAGCATTTT
cdr3_aa: CASSETGTGGFQPQHF

d_call: NA
v_call: TRBV5-1
j_call: TRBJ1-6
clone_size: NA
cdr3_nt: TGCGCCAGCAGCTTGGCTGACTATGGGCCCCTCCACTTT
cdr3_aa: CASSLADYGPLHF

d_call: TRBD1
v_call: TRBV12-3/TRBV12-4
j_call: TRBJ1-6
clone_size: NA
cdr3_nt: TGTGCCAGCAGCCAGCTAGGGGGCCCTCTCCACTTT
cdr3_aa: CASSQLGGPLHF

d_call: TRBD1
v_call: TRBV10-3
j_call: TRBJ1-6
clone_size: many
cdr3_nt: TGTGCCATCAGCCAAACAGGGGTCAATTCACCCCTCCACTTT
cdr3_aa: CAISQTGVNSPLHF

d_call: TRBD1
v_call: TRBV11-2
j_call: TRBJ2-7
clone_size: NA
cdr3_nt: TGTGCCAGCAGCCCTACAGGGGGAAGATACGAGCAGTACTTC
cdr3_aa: CASSPTGGRYEQYF

d_call: TRBD1
v_call: TRBV18
j_call: TRBJ2-1
clone_size: NA
cdr3_nt: TGTGTCAGCTCACCCCCAAGGACAGGGATCAACAATGAGCAGTTCTTC
cdr3_aa: CVSSPPRTGINNEQFF

d_call: NA
v_call: TRBV20-1
j_call: TRBJ2-5
clone_size: many
cdr3_nt: TGCAGTGCTAGAGAAACGCAGGGGGAGGGGGAGACCCAGTACTTC
cdr3_aa: CSARETQGEGETQYF

d_call: NA
v_call: TRBV24-1
j_call: TRBJ2-5
clone_size: NA
cdr3_nt: TGTGCCACCAGTACTATTTTTGGTGCCCAAGAGACCCAGTACTTC
cdr3_aa: CATSTIFGAQETQYF

d_call: TRBD1
v_call: TRBV11-2
j_call: TRBJ2-7
clone_size: many
cdr3_nt: TGTGCCAGCAGCCGAAAGGACAGGGGGCTCAACTACGAGCAGTACTTC
cdr3_aa: CASSRKDRGLNYEQYF

d_call: NA
v_call: TRBV5-1
j_call: TRBJ2-3
clone_size: NA
cdr3_nt: TGCGCCAGCAGCTTGGTCATGGGCGGAGACACAGATACGCAGTATTTT
cdr3_aa: CASSLVMGGDTDTQYF

d_call: TRBD2
v_call: TRBV7-6
j_call: TRBJ2-7
clone_size: NA
cdr3_nt: TGTGCCAGCAGCCCAGGCGGGGGGTCGGACTACGAGCAGTACTTC
cdr3_aa: CASSPGGGSDYEQYF

d_call: NA
v_call: TRBV7-9
j_call: TRBJ1-1
clone_size: few
cdr3_nt: TGTGCCAGCAGCTTAGTGGTGTCGGAGAACACTGAAGCTTTCTTT
cdr3_aa: CASSLVVSENTEAFF

d_call: TRBD2
v_call: TRBV10-3
j_call: TRBJ2-3
clone_size: many
cdr3_nt: TGTGCCATCACCAAGAGCGGGGGGCGCATCGGAGATACGCAGTATTTT
cdr3_aa: CAITKSGGRIGDTQYF

d_call: NA
v_call: TRBV7-2
j_call: TRBJ2-4
clone_size: many
cdr3_nt: TGTGCCAGCAGCTTAGGGGGAGGCATTCAGTACTTC
cdr3_aa: CASSLGGGIQYF

d_call: TRBD1
v_call: TRBV7-8
j_call: TRBJ2-7
clone_size: many
cdr3_nt: TGTGCCAGCAGCCCTACTGACAGGGGAAACTACGAGCAGTACTTC
cdr3_aa: CASSPTDRGNYEQYF

d_call: NA
v_call: TRBV18
j_call: TRBJ1-2
clone_size: NA
cdr3_nt: TGTGCCAGCTCACCACACAAGGACGATGGCTACACCTTC
cdr3_aa: CASSPHKDDGYTF

d_call: NA
v_call: TRBV29-1
j_call: TRBJ1-2
clone_size: many
cdr3_nt: TGCATGGGGGGGGGCGCGGATGGCTACACCTTC
cdr3_aa: CMGGGADGYTF

d_call: NA
v_call: TRBV10-3
j_call: TRBJ2-7
clone_size: many
cdr3_nt: TGTGCCATCAGTGAGACTGCCGGGACGGGAGCCTACGAGCAGTACTTC
cdr3_aa: CAISETAGTGAYEQYF

d_call: NA
v_call: TRBV20-1
j_call: TRBJ2-5
clone_size: NA
cdr3_nt: TGCAGTGCTAGCAATAGGGGTGGTGAGACCCAGTACTTC
cdr3_aa: CSASNRGGETQYF

d_call: NA
v_call: TRBV20-1
j_call: TRBJ2-7
clone_size: many
cdr3_nt: TGCAGTGCTACCAGACTCCAAAGCTCCTACGAGCAGTACTTC
cdr3_aa: CSATRLQSSYEQYF

d_call: NA
v_call: TRBV4-3
j_call: TRBJ2-3
clone_size: NA
cdr3_nt: TGCGCCAGCAGCCAGGCGTCAGCGTCCTCGGGGTCTCCCTCAGATACGCAGTATTTT
cdr3_aa: CASSQASASSGSPSDTQYF

d_call: NA
v_call: TRBV18
j_call: TRBJ2-5
clone_size: NA
cdr3_nt: TGTGCCAGCTCTCTAGGGATCAAGCAAGAGACCCAGTACTTC
cdr3_aa: CASSLGIKQETQYF

d_call: NA
v_call: TRBV29-1
j_call: TRBJ1-1
clone_size: NA
cdr3_nt: TGCAGCGTTGAGGGAGTAACTGAAGCTTTCTTT
cdr3_aa: CSVEGVTEAFF

d_call: TRBD1
v_call: TRBV7-9
j_call: TRBJ2-6
clone_size: NA
cdr3_nt: TGTGCCAGCAGCTGGACAGGGACCGGGGCCAACGTCCTGACTTTC
cdr3_aa: CASSWTGTGANVLTF

d_call: NA
v_call: TRBV9
j_call: TRBJ2-2
clone_size: NA
cdr3_nt: TGTGCCGGCAGCGTATCGAGGAACACCGGGGAGCTGTTTTTT
cdr3_aa: CAGSVSRNTGELFF

d_call: TRBD2
v_call: TRBV5-1
j_call: TRBJ2-3
clone_size: many
cdr3_nt: TGCGCCAGCAGCTCCTCGGGTAGCGGGGGTGGAGATACGCAGTATTTT
cdr3_aa: CASSSSGSGGGDTQYF